The clone carrying this T cell receptor beta chain has more than one count but fewer than ten. Its antigen is undetermined. Disease lasting under 3 months, a NOSPECS grade of at least 4, and a Clinical Activity Score of at least 3 were features of the ophthalmopathy patients. PBMCs were sourced from more than 9 ml fresh peripheral blood. Germline V gene data show CDR1 as SEHNR and CDR2 as FQNEAQ (reference sequence). The CDR3 has 14 amino acids. V lost 4 bases and J lost 4, with 11 bases in between. The sample belongs to a study of T cells in Graves' hyperthyroidism and ophthalmopathy. Study observations and caveats: In the blood, most expanded thyroid clonotypes above 0.001 appeared as well. It was a median around 6 months before onset that the model predicted ophthalmopathy.

Authors of the study amplified TCR beta CDR3 regions from RNA transcripts. Initially, a first-round RT-PCR of the TCR CDR3 employed the HTBI primer set. TCRdb itself ran the multiplex PCR reads through MiXCR, one entry per CDR3 protein. The table lists 410,000 or so distinct CDR3 sequences, about 14% of them singletons, with 13% in the top ten. Sequenced material: blood. This clonotype was obtained from a man between 18 and 35 years old with Graves' ophthalmopathy. V is TRBV7-9 and J is TRBJ1-5, with D possibly matching TRBD1 (5 bases). The CDR3 sequence: CASSSRDYNQPQHF. The CDR3 nucleotides read TGTGCCAGCAGCTCCCGGGACTATAATCAGCCCCAGCATTTT.